This entry lists 15 T cell receptor beta chains sequenced from one sample in a study of Graves' ophthalmopathy and Graves' hyperthyroidism. As the template, RNA transcripts were used to amplify TCR beta CDR3 regions. In the first round, RT-PCR was carried out with HTBI primers, and a multiplex PCR formed the second round. TCRdb independently ran MiXCR on the multiplex PCR reads; one entry per CDR3 protein. The sample has about 600,000 distinct CDR3 sequences, 39% seen once. The sequencing sample was made of peripheral blood or thyroid tissue (not recorded which). The receptor source for this set is an adult man with Graves' hyperthyroidism.

This clonotype was counted many times. This chain uses TRBV7-9 with TRBJ2-5; D remains ambiguous. The V and J ends lost 0 bases and 2 bases respectively, with 13 bases between them. Germline lookup yields CDR1 SEHNR and CDR2 FQNEAQ (reference sequence). CDR3 size: 16 residues. CDR3 protein: CASSLAVTRNQETQYF. CDR3 nucleotides: TGTGCCAGCAGCTTAGCGGTGACAAGAAATCAAGAGACCCAGTACTTC.

For this clonotype: A read error is possible here, since a much larger clone lies one base away. This chain uses TRBV10-3 with TRBJ2-7, with a tentative D call TRBD2 (5 bases). This CDR3 comprises 14 residues. Germline assignment: CDR1 ENHRY and CDR2 SYGVKD. CDR3 in amino acids: CASSPTTTSYEQYF. As DNA, the CDR3 is TGTGCCAGCAGTCCGACTACCACCTCCTACGAGCAGTACTTC.

This clonotype came up many times. The chain links TRBV2 to TRBJ2-7, with 11 positions matching TRBD2. The V segment lost 1 base and the J segment 4 bases; nucleotides outside the gene matches: 6. CDR1 and CDR2 (germline): SNHLY, FYNNEI. CDR3 size: 16 residues. CDR3 amino acids: CASSEGLAGGSYEQYF. DNA for the CDR3: TGTGCCAGCAGTGAAGGTCTAGCGGGAGGTTCTTACGAGCAGTACTTC.

This clonotype was detected ten times or more. The gene calls are TRBV20-1 and TRBJ1-5; no definite D call. In germline, CDR1 is DFQATT, CDR2 SNEGSKA (reference sequence). The V end lost 6 bases, the J end lost 0 bases, and 9 bases lay between the germline ends. This CDR3 region has 13 residues. The CDR3 sequence: CSAKDISNQPQHF. Here the CDR3 DNA reads TGCAGTGCCAAAGACATTAGCAATCAGCCCCAGCATTTT.

In regard to this clonotype: This CDR3 is missing its conserved last phenylalanine or tryptophan, likely due to a read error. Because the CDR3's place on the DNA is in doubt, the DNA is left out and the CDR3 is given as listed by TCRdb. The V gene is TRBV7-9, the J gene TRBJ2-7. From germline, CDR1 is SEHNR and CDR2 FQNEAQ (reference sequence). The CDR3 spans 8 amino acids, including both terminal residues. CDR3 amino acids: CASRIHGR.

This clonotype was observed once. This may stem from a read error, because a much larger clone lies one nucleotide away. This chain connects TRBV7-2 to TRBJ2-2; 10 nucleotides agree with TRBD1. This CDR3 region has 15 residues. Germline values: CDR1 SGHTA, CDR2 FQGNSA. CDR3 DNA sequence: TGTGCCAGCAGTCGAGACAGGGGGCCCACCGGGGAGCTGCTTTTT. Protein product: CASSRDRGPTGELLF. Filled out from reference TRBV7-2 and TRBJ2-2, the complete variable domain reads GAGVSQSPSNKVTEKGKDVELRCDPISGHTALYWYRQSLGQGLEFLIYFQGNSAPDKSGLPSDRFSAERTGGSVSTLTIQRTQQEDSAVYLCASSRDRGPTGELLFGEGSRLTVL.

Turning to this clonotype: At one end the junction does not follow the germline gene, possibly because of a read error. This chain links TRBV27 with TRBJ1-5; D ambiguous. The CDR3 has 12 residues. The V gene's germline CDR1 is MNHEY and CDR2 SMNVEV (reference sequence). This CDR3 is CAGSNSNQPQHF. The CDR3 bases are TGTGCCGGCAGTAATAGCAATCAGCCCCAGCATTTT.

V is TRBV5-1 and J is TRBJ2-5; a possible D gene is TRBD2 (5 bases). V was cut by 0 bases and J by 4 bases, with 13 bases left in between. The CDR3 extends over 15 amino acids. From germline, CDR1 is SGHRS and CDR2 YFSETQ. CDR3 in DNA: TGCGCCAGCAGCTTGGACCCAACCAGCGGAGAGACCCAGTACTTC. Translating gives CASSLDPTSGETQYF.

This clonotype has a count of ten or more. The chain links TRBV12-5 to TRBJ1-6, with 7 bases matching TRBD1. This CDR3 is built from 14 residues. The J segment lost 11 bases and the V segment lost 6 bases, leaving 10 bases of the junction unmatched. CDR1 and CDR2 from the germline V gene are LGHNT and FRNRAP. The CDR3: CASGLTRQGTPLHF. The DNA for the CDR3 is TGTGCTAGTGGACTAACCAGACAGGGAACACCCCTCCACTTT.

On this clonotype itself: Because it lacks the conserved phenylalanine or tryptophan at the end, this CDR3 is likely a read error. The limits of the CDR3 on the DNA are not certain, so only TCRdb's listed CDR3 is given. The chain uses TRBV7-9 and TRBJ1-6. The V gene's germline CDR1 is SEHNR and CDR2 FQNEAQ (reference sequence). From its first to its last residue, the CDR3 has 10 amino acids. The CDR3 loop is CASSFGSDSH.

The gene calls are TRBV6-1 and TRBJ1-1; 8 nucleotides line up with TRBD1. Per the germline V gene, CDR1 is MNHNS and CDR2 is SASEGT. J lost 1 base, V lost 4 bases, and 8 bases had no gene match. The CDR3 sequence is 16 residues long. CDR3 sequence: CASSVGQVERNTEAFF. For the CDR3, the DNA is TGTGCCAGCAGTGTGGGACAGGTAGAACGGAACACTGAAGCTTTCTTT.

Ten or more counts support this clonotype. The chain links TRBV5-1 to TRBJ2-7; D is unclear. The CDR3 is 15 residues long. Per the germline V gene, CDR1 is SGHRS and CDR2 is YFSETQ. Trimming took 0 bases from V and 4 from J, leaving 14 bases between them. CDR3 nucleotide sequence: TGCGCCAGCAGCTTGGTTTCTGGGATCGCGTACGAGCAGTACTTC. Translation gives CASSLVSGIAYEQYF.

This clonotype was seen ten or more times. The rearrangement links TRBV5-8 to TRBJ1-2, with D possibly matching TRBD1 (5 bases). The CDR3 contains 14 residues. The germline V and J ends were trimmed by 1 base and 5 bases, with 12 bases remaining between them. In germline, CDR1 is SGHTS, CDR2 YDEGEE. The chain's CDR3 is CASSLWAGSYGYTF. In DNA form, the CDR3 reads TGTGCCAGCAGCTTGTGGGCAGGGAGTTATGGCTACACCTTC.

This chain uses TRBV9 with TRBJ1-2; 9 bases map to TRBD1. Per the germline V gene, CDR1 is SGDLS and CDR2 is YYNGEE. The CDR3 is 15 residues long. V gave up 7 bases and J gave up 6 bases; unmatched junction bases: 13. The DNA of the CDR3 is TGTGCCAGCCCACCACAAGTCGACAGGGGGAATGGCTACACCTTC. Amino acids: CASPPQVDRGNGYTF.

V usage is TRBV19 and J usage is TRBJ1-3; D is unresolved. The CDR3 sequence is 16 residues long. The germline V gene has CDR1 LNHDA and CDR2 SQIVND (reference sequence). Trimming removed 4 bases from V and 0 bases from J, with 13 bases in between. The CDR3 sequence: CASSTSFLSSGNTIYF. CDR3 DNA sequence: TGTGCCAGTAGTACCTCTTTCTTGAGCTCTGGAAACACCATATATTTT.